Below, 21 T cell receptor beta chains from the same sample are listed, as sequenced in a study of metastatic and nonmetastatic thyroid tumors. Treatment of any kind had been given to no patient before thyroid surgery. TCRdb re-clonotyped the PCR reads via MiXCR. The top ten clones hold about 3.8% of a sample with around 50,000 clones, roughly a fifth of them seen once. Sequenced input: blood. The receptor source for this set is a male donor with papillary thyroid cancer or a benign thyroid nodule (not recorded which). Some clones in this sample may be carry-over from other donors' samples.

About this clone itself: This could be a read error, since a much larger clone is one nucleotide away. The V call is TRBV14, the J call TRBJ1-2; D is unclear. The V end lost 2 bases, the J end lost 5 bases, and 18 bases lay between the germline ends. The CDR3 contains 16 residues. Per germline, CDR1 SGHDN and CDR2 FVKESK. DNA for the CDR3: TGTGCCAGCAGCCAATATGCGGCCTCCTTATTGTATGGCTACACCTTC. Amino acid sequence: CASSQYAASLLYGYTF. Supplemented by reference TRBV14 and TRBJ1-2, the full variable domain reads EAGVTQFPSHSVIEKGQTVTLRCDPISGHDNLYWYRRVMGKEIKFLLHFVKESKQDESGMPNNRFLAERTGGTYSTLKVQPAELEDSGVYFCASSQYAASLLYGYTFGSGTRLTVV.

This clone was detected ten times or more. This chain links TRBV5-1 with TRBJ1-2; 8 bases are a match to TRBD1. V shed 0 bases and J 8 bases; nucleotides not matched to a gene: 6. The CDR3 is made up of 14 amino acids. Per the germline V gene, CDR1 is SGHRS and CDR2 is YFSETQ. This CDR3 is CASSLADRESGYTF. For the CDR3, the DNA is TGCGCCAGCAGCTTGGCGGACAGGGAATCCGGCTACACCTTC.

This clone was observed at least ten times. The chain is built from TRBV20-1 and TRBJ2-1, with unresolved D. Germline lookup yields CDR1 DFQATT and CDR2 SNEGSKA (reference sequence). V shed 2 bases and J shed 7 bases, with 6 bases lying between them. The CDR3 has 11 residues. CDR3 protein: CSARRVNEQFF. The CDR3 DNA reads as TGCAGTGCTAGACGGGTTAATGAGCAGTTCTTC.

The chain carries TRBV4-1 and TRBJ1-2; 8 bases are a match to TRBD1. The CDR3 runs 16 residues. The V gene end was trimmed by 4 bases and the J gene end by 4 bases; junction bases not matched to a gene: 11. Germline CDR1 and CDR2: MGHRA and YSYEKL. CDR3 bases: TGCGCCAGCAGCCGTGGCGGGACAGGCTCCATCTATGGCTACACCTTC. Translated, it gives CASSRGGTGSIYGYTF.

Ten or more counts support this clone. The chain recombines TRBV7-9 with TRBJ1-4, with D hard to call. This CDR3 spans 14 amino acids. From germline, CDR1 is SEHNR and CDR2 FQNEAQ (reference sequence). V was trimmed by 4 bases and J by 5 bases, leaving 11 bases between them. As DNA, the CDR3 is TGTGCCAGCAGCTCCTTTTCCCCAAATGAAAAACTGTTTTTT. This gives the protein CASSSFSPNEKLFF.

In its sample, this clone was seen a few times. This chain links TRBV11-2 with TRBJ2-7; D may correspond to TRBD1 or TRBD2 (5 bases each). This CDR3 comprises 14 residues. Germline lookup yields CDR1 SGHAT and CDR2 FQNNGV. V gave up 4 bases and J gave up 6 bases, with 16 bases separating them. The CDR3 here is CASSWRGQGGEQYF. In nucleotides, the CDR3 is TGTGCCAGCAGCTGGAGAGGGCAGGGTGGCGAGCAGTACTTC.

V usage is TRBV30 and J usage is TRBJ1-1; D remains unclear. V lost 8 bases to trimming and J lost 1 base, with 23 bases between them. The CDR3 consists of 16 residues. The germline V gene has CDR1 GTSNPN and CDR2 SVGIG (reference sequence). CDR3 DNA sequence: TGTGCCCGAAGTCCCCTTCCCAACGTGACGAACACTGAAGCTTTCTTT. Residues: CARSPLPNVTNTEAFF.

This clone was found a few times. The chain recombines TRBV24-1 with TRBJ2-1, with TRBD2 matching 9 bases. V trimming: 5 bases; J trimming: 5 bases; junction bases outside the gene matches: 3. The CDR3 extends over 14 amino acids. CDR1 and CDR2 (germline): KGHDR, SFDVKD. The DNA for the CDR3 is TGTGCCACCAGTGGGGCTAGCGGGGACAATGAGCAGTTCTTC. It codes for CATSGASGDNEQFF.

Of note for this clone: A read error may account for a junction end that differs from germline. This CDR3 is also generated by other DNA sequences in the sample. This chain uses TRBV30 with TRBJ2-2; D is undetermined. There are 13 residues in the CDR3. CDR1 GTSNPN and CDR2 SVGIG come from the germline V gene (reference sequence). DNA of the CDR3: TGTGCCTGGACAACGGGTAACATCGGGGAGCTGTTTTTT. Amino acids: CAWTTGNIGELFF.

This clone was seen many times. The rearrangement uses TRBV5-1 and TRBJ1-1; no firm D call. The CDR3 covers 13 residues. Trimming pared 2 bases from V and 5 bases from J, leaving 10 bases between. Germline V CDR1 and CDR2: SGHRS, YFSETQ. CDR3 in amino acids: CASSFETGTEAFF. The CDR3 DNA sequence: TGCGCCAGCAGCTTTGAAACGGGGACTGAAGCTTTCTTT. Full variable domain (outside the CDR3, taken from reference TRBV5-1 and TRBJ1-1): KAGVTQTPRYLIKTRGQQVTLSCSPISGHRSVSWYQQTPGQGLQFLFEYFSETQRNKGNFPGRFSGRQFSNSRSEMNVSTLELGDSALYLCASSFETGTEAFFGQGTRLTVV.

This clone has at least ten counts. The chain uses TRBV6-1 and TRBJ2-7; 8 bases are shared with TRBD1. The trim removed 3 bases at V and 4 bases at J, leaving 5 bases unmatched. Germline values: CDR1 MNHNS, CDR2 SASEGT. The CDR3 has 14 residues. CDR3 DNA: TGTGCCAGCAGTGATCCGACAGGGGTGTACGAGCAGTACTTC. Translating it yields CASSDPTGVYEQYF.

Many counts were recorded for this clone. This sequence joins TRBV20-1 and TRBJ2-7; 7 positions agree with TRBD1. The CDR3 covers 14 residues. Germline CDR1 reads DFQATT; CDR2 reads SNEGSKA (reference sequence). J was trimmed by 4 bases and V by 0 bases; bases with no gene match: 6. CDR3 bases: TGCAGTGCTAGAGACGACAGGGTTGAGTACGAGCAGTACTTC. It codes for CSARDDRVEYEQYF.

This clone was counted a few times. The chain carries TRBV29-1 and TRBJ2-7; no definite D call. Trimming left V 2 bases short and J 6 bases short, with 8 bases between. CDR1 and CDR2 (germline): SQVTM, ANQGSEA. The length of the CDR3 is 11 residues. CDR3 in DNA: TGCAGCGTTGAAAGGCTGGGCGAGCAGTACTTC. It codes for CSVERLGEQYF.

This chain joins TRBV28 and TRBJ1-1; no clear D. CDR1 is MDHEN and CDR2 is SYDVKM in the germline V gene. The CDR3 runs 16 residues. Trimming took 6 bases from V and 5 from J, leaving 22 bases between them. CDR3 DNA: TGTGCCAGCAGACCGGCCCCCGTGACACGGGAAACTGAAGCTTTCTTT. This gives the protein CASRPAPVTRETEAFF.

This clone was counted at least ten times. The rearrangement links TRBV18 to TRBJ1-1; D uncertain. The CDR3 is 13 residues long. Per the germline V gene, CDR1 is KGHSH and CDR2 is LQKENI. The V end was cut by 3 bases, the J end by 5 bases, with 10 bases between. The CDR3, as DNA: TGTGCCAGCTCACCCCTCCGATGGACTGAAGCTTTCTTT. Translated: CASSPLRWTEAFF.

The chain uses TRBV3-1 and TRBJ2-7; no firm D call. Germline assignment: CDR1 LGHDT and CDR2 YNNKEL (reference sequence). CDR3 length equals 14 residues. With 3 bases removed from V and 1 base from J, the gap between germline ends came to 10 bases. CDR3 bases: TGTGCCAGCAGCCACGCCGACACTTCCTACGAGCAGTACTTC. Translated, it gives CASSHADTSYEQYF.

This clone was recorded at least ten times. CDR3 DNA: TGTGCCAGCAGCTTAGGGGGGTGGCATGCTTCGTTAGATACGCAGTATTTT. Translating gives CASSLGGWHASLDTQYF. The rearrangement links TRBV5-4 to TRBJ2-3; the D gene could be TRBD1 or TRBD2 (6 bases each). Per the germline V gene, CDR1 is SGHNT and CDR2 is YYREEE (reference sequence). Trimming stripped 2 bases from V and 5 bases from J, with 21 bases between. CDR3 length: 17 residues.

In this sample, this clone turned up many times. The rearrangement links TRBV7-8 to TRBJ2-7; D gene ambiguous. The germline V gene has CDR1 SGHVS and CDR2 FQNEAQ. The V and J ends lost 0 bases and 0 bases respectively, with 6 bases between them. The CDR3 has 14 residues. The CDR3 spells CASSLAGNSYEQYF. The DNA for the CDR3 is TGTGCCAGCAGCTTAGCCGGCAACTCCTACGAGCAGTACTTC.

This chain uses TRBV5-1 with TRBJ2-2; D perhaps matches TRBD2 (6 bases). Trimming cost V 3 bases and J 4 bases, with 13 bases left between them. CDR3 size: 15 residues. The V gene's germline CDR1 is SGHRS and CDR2 YFSETQ. DNA for the CDR3: TGCGCCAGCAGCTCGGGGGAACTTCTCACCGGGGAGCTGTTTTTT. Translating gives CASSSGELLTGELFF.

This clone came up many times. The chain is built from TRBV28 and TRBJ1-1; 10 bases map to TRBD1. The V segment lost 7 bases and the J segment 4 bases; nucleotides outside the gene matches: 6. Germline V gene data show CDR1 as MDHEN and CDR2 as SYDVKM. This CDR3 has 14 amino acids. This CDR3 is CASTWDRGSTEAFF. In DNA, the CDR3 is TGTGCCAGCACCTGGGACAGGGGAAGCACTGAAGCTTTCTTT.

The V call is TRBV28, the J call TRBJ2-3; the D call may be TRBD1 or TRBD2 (6 bases each). Trimming removed 8 bases at V and 4 bases at J, with 16 bases between. Germline V gene sequence: CDR1 MDHEN, CDR2 SYDVKM. The CDR3 is 14 amino acids. The CDR3 here is CASGRLGGADTQYF. CDR3 bases: TGTGCCAGCGGGCGACTAGGGGGTGCAGATACGCAGTATTTT. The whole variable domain, filled in from reference TRBV28 and TRBJ2-3, reads DVKVTQSSRYLVKRTGEKVFLECVQDMDHENMFWYRQDPGLGLRLIYFSYDVKMKEKGDIPEGYSVSREKKERFSLILESASTNQTSMYLCASGRLGGADTQYFGPGTRLTVL.